This T cell receptor (beta chain) was recorded in a study of control samples from healthy donors and cancer patients. The CDR3 covers 13 residues. V gave up 3 bases and J gave up 3 bases, with 9 bases separating them. Assay: immunoSEQ multiplex PCR; the TCRdb copy retains only in-frame clones and omits some. Here the sample spans roughly 120,000 clones, around 88% being singletons. This clone has a handful of counts. The TCR sequence derives from a man aged 40-49 years in good health. The chain carries TRBV12-3 or TRBV12-4 and TRBJ2-7, with D uncertain. Sequenced material: blood. This chain's CDR3 is CASSLGRLYEQYF. CDR3 DNA sequence: TGTGCCAGCAGTTTGGGCAGACTCTACGAGCAGTACTTC.